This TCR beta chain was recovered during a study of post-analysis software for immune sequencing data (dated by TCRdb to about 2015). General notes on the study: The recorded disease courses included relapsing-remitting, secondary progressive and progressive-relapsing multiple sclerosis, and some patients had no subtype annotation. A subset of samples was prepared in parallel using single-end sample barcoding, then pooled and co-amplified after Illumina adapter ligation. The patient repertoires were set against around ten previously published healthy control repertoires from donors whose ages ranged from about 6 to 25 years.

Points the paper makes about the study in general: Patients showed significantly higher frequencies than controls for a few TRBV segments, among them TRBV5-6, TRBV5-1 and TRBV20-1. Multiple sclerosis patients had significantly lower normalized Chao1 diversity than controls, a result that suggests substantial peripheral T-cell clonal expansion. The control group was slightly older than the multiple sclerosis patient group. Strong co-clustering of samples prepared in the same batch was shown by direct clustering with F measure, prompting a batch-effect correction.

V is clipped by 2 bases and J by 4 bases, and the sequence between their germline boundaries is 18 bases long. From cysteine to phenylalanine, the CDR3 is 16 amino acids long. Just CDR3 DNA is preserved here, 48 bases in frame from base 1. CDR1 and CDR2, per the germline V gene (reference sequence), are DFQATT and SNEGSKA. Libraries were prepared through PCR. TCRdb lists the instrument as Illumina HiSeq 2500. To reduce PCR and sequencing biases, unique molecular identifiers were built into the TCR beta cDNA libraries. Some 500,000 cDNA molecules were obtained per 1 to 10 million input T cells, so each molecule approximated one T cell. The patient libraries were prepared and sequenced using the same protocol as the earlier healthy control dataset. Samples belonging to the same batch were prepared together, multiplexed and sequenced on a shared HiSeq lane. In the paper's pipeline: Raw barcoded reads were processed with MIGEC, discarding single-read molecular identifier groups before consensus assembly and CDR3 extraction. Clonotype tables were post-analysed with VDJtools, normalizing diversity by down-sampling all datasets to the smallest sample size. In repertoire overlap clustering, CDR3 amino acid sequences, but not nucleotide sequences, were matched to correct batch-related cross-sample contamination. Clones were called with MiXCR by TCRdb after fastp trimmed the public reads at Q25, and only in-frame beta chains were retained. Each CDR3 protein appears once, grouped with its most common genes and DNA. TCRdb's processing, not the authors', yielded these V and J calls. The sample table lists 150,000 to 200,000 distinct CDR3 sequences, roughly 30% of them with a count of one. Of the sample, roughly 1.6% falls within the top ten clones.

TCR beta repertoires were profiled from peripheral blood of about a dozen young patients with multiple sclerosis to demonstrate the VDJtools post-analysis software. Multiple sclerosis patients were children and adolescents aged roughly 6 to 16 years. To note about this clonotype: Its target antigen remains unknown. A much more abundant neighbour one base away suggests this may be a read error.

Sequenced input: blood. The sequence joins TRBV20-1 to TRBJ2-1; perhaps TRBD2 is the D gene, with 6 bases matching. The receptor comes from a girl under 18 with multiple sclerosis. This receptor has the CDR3 CSARSPLARPYNEQFF. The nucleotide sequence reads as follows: TGCAGTGCTAGAAGCCCCCTAGCGAGGCCTTACAATGAGCAGTTCTTC.